A single T cell receptor (beta chain) is shown here with its context. Which antigen it targets is not known. No base quality values were provided; no much bigger clone lies one nucleotide off. The sample belongs to a study of T-cell memory formation after mild COVID-19 (dated by TCRdb to the early 2020s). For the wider study: Most TCR sequence clusters were specific to one of the two donors. Longitudinal TCRalpha and TCRbeta repertoire sequencing tracked T-cell clones expanding and contracting after mild COVID-19 in a couple of donors. Two young, previously healthy adult volunteers, one female and one male, were included in the cohort. Overall results and qualifications from the work: The study included only a couple of mild cases, and larger cohorts that include severe cases with pre-infection samples were judged to be necessary. Whether the second-wave clones peaking on day 37 were SARS-CoV-2 specific was not confirmed. Balanced CD4/CD8 phenotypes were observed for clones contracting from day 15 to 85, whereas a bias towards CD4+ was observed for a second wave of clones expanding from day 15 to 37. Some responding clones were detected in pre-infection memory, which suggested that pre-existing cross-reactive memory T cells had joined the SARS-CoV-2 response. Contracting CD4+ clones turned up mainly in the CM and EM memory subsets, whereas EMRA was where CD8+ clones were enriched.

Ficoll-Paque density gradient centrifugation was the method used to isolate PBMCs. The instrument was an Illumina NovaSeq 6000. cDNA libraries for TCRalpha and TCRbeta were prepared by 5'RACE using constant-segment primers, with sample barcodes and unique molecular identifiers added. Trizol reagent was used to extract RNA from every sample. The libraries were amplified in two PCR steps, and the second step added a second sample barcode and Illumina TruSeq adapters. The libraries were sequenced on an Illumina NovaSeq using 2 x 150 bp paired-end reads. In the paper's pipeline: Demultiplexing of reads and collapsing into UMI-guided consensus sequences were performed with migec v1.2.7. With mixcr v2.1.11, UMI consensuses were aligned to TRA and TRB V and J templates and assembled into clonotypes. Clonotypes were classified as expanded or contracted when called significant by both edgeR and NoisET, with noise models trained on biological replicates. For edgeR calls, the thresholds were a false discovery rate-adjusted p below 0.01 and a log2 fold-change of 1. As an exploratory analysis of dynamics, max-normalized trajectories of the 1000 most abundant clonotypes were examined with PCA combined with hierarchical clustering. Separately sequenced CD4+ and CD8+ repertoires were used to assign the CD4 or CD8 phenotype of responding clones. Using fastp trimming at Q25 and MiXCR clonotype assembly, TCRdb reanalyzed the public sequencing data and kept in-frame beta chains. Identical CDR3 protein sequences are pooled into one entry, listed with their most common genes and DNA. TCRdb, rather than the study authors, made the V and J calls. The sample table holds just under 550,000 distinct CDR3 sequences, of which about a fifth were seen once. The ten most abundant clones make up around 13% of the sample.

CDR1 and CDR2 (PRHDT, FYEKMQ) derive from the germline V gene (reference sequence). Between the V and J ends, shortened by 5 bases and 6 bases respectively, the junction contains 20 bases. The CDR3 holds 15 amino acids from the cysteine to the phenylalanine. Here the CDR3 DNA is all that survives: 45 bases in frame from base 1. Sequencing was performed on PBMCs or a T cell subset sorted from them (not recorded which). The sequence joins TRBV13 to TRBJ2-7; possibly the D gene is TRBD1, per 5 matching bases. This clonotype was sampled from an adult woman who had mild COVID-19 (a few samples of this study predate the infection). The sample titles of this study are shuffled in the database, so cell type and time point are left out; the donor was told from shared clones. CDR3 region: CASSRDGARRGEQYF. The DNA sequence is as follows: TGTGCCAGCAGCAGAGATGGGGCCCGAAGGGGCGAGCAGTACTTC.